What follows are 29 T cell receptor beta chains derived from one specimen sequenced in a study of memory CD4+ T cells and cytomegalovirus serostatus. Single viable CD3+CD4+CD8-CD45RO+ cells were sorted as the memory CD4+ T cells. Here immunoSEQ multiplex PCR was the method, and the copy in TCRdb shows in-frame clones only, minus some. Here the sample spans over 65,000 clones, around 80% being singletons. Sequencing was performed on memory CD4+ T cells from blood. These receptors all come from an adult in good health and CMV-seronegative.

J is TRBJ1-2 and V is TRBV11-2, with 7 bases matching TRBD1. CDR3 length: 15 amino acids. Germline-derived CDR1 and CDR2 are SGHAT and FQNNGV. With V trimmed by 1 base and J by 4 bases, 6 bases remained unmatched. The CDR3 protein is CASSLGPGGGYGYTF. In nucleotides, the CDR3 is TGTGCCAGCAGCTTAGGCCCAGGGGGTGGCTATGGCTACACCTTC.

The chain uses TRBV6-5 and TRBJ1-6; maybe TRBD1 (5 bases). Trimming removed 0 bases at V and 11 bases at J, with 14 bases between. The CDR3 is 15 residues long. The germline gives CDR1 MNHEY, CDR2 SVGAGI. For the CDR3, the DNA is TGTGCCAGCAGTTACTCGGCGGGGCCTACGGCACCCCTCCACTTT. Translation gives CASSYSAGPTAPLHF.

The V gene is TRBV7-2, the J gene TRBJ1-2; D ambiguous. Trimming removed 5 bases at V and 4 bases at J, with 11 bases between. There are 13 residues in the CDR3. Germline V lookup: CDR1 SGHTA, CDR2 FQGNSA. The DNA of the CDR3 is TGTGCCAGCAGCCTTCAGGCAGGCTATGGCTACACCTTC. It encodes CASSLQAGYGYTF.

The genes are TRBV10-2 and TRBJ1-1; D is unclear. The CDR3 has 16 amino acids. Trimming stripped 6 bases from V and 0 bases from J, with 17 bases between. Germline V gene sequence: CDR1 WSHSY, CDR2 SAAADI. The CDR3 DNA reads TGCGCCAGCAGCTATTTGTCGTCCGGCCTGAACACTGAAGCTTTCTTT. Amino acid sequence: CASSYLSSGLNTEAFF.

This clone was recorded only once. As DNA, the CDR3 is TGTGCCAGCAGCTTAAGCGGGGGGGCCGGCTATGAGCAGTTCTTC. Residues: CASSLSGGAGYEQFF. This sequence joins TRBV7-3 and TRBJ2-1, with TRBD2 matching over 9 bases. The germline CDR1 and CDR2 sequences are SGHTA and FQGTGA. CDR3 length: 15 amino acids. V lost 1 base and J lost 8; bases outside the gene matches: 6.

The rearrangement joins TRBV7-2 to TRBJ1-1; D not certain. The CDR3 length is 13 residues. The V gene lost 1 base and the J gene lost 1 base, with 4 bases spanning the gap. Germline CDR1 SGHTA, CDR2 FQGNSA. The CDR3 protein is CASSLGRNTEAFF. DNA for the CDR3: TGTGCCAGCAGCTTAGGAAGGAACACTGAAGCTTTCTTT.

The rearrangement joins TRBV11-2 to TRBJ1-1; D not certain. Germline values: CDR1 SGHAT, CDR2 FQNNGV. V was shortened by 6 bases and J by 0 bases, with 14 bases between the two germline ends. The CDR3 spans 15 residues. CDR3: CASRSDGLMNTEAFF. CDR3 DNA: TGTGCCAGCAGGTCTGACGGGCTGATGAACACTGAAGCTTTCTTT.

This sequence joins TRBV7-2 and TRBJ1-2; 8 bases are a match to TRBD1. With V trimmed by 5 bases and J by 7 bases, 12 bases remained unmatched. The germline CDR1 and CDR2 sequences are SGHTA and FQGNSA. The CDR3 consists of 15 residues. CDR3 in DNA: TGTGCCAGCAGCCCGGGGACAGGACAAAGCCTTGGCTACACCTTC. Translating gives CASSPGTGQSLGYTF.

The CDR3 sequence: CASSLLEGSGANVLTF. The CDR3 DNA sequence: TGCGCCAGCAGCTTGCTCGAGGGCTCTGGGGCCAACGTCCTGACTTTC. V gene TRBV5-1 combines with J gene TRBJ2-6, with D maybe TRBD2 (5 bases). Trimming left V 1 base short and J 0 bases short, with 8 bases between. Germline V lookup: CDR1 SGHRS, CDR2 YFSETQ. The CDR3 has 16 amino acids. The full variable domain, its missing parts supplied by reference TRBV5-1 and TRBJ2-6, is KAGVTQTPRYLIKTRGQQVTLSCSPISGHRSVSWYQQTPGQGLQFLFEYFSETQRNKGNFPGRFSGRQFSNSRSEMNVSTLELGDSALYLCASSLLEGSGANVLTFGAGSRLTVL.

CDR3 in amino acids: CASSLRGGRIYEQYF. The CDR3 DNA is TGTGCCAGCAGCTTGAGGGGGGGTCGCATCTACGAGCAGTACTTC. V usage is TRBV5-6 and J usage is TRBJ2-7, with D maybe TRBD2 (7 bases). Germline values: CDR1 SGHDT, CDR2 YYEEEE. V dropped 1 base and J dropped 3 bases, with 14 bases sitting between them. CDR3 length: 15 residues. The full variable domain, rest sourced from reference TRBV5-6 and TRBJ2-7, is DAGVTQSPTHLIKTRGQQVTLRCSPKSGHDTVSWYQQALGQGPQFIFQYYEEEERQRGNFPDRFSGHQFPNYSSELNVNALLLGDSALYLCASSLRGGRIYEQYFGPGTRLTVT.

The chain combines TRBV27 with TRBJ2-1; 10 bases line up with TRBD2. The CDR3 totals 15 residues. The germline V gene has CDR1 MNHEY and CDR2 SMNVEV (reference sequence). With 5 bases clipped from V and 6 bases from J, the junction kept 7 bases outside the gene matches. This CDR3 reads CASSTPLAGFNEQFF. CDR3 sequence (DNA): TGTGCCAGCAGTACCCCACTAGCGGGGTTCAATGAGCAGTTCTTC.

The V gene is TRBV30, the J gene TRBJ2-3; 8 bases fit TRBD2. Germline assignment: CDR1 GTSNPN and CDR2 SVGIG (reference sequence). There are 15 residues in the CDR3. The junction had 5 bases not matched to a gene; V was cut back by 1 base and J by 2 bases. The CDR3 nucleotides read TGTGCCTGGAGTGCGATAGCGGGGCTCACAGATACGCAGTATTTT. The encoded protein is CAWSAIAGLTDTQYF.

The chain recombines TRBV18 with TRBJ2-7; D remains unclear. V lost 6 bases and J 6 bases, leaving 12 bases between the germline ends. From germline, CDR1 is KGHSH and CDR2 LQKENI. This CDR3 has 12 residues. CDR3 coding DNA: TGTGCCAGCTCGCCCGCCGGTACCGAGCAGTACTTC. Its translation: CASSPAGTEQYF.

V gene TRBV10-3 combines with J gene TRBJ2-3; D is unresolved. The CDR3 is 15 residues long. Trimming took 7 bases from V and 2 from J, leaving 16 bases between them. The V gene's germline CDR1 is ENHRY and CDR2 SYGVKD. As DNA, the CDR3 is TGTGCCATCACGAATGGGCAGAGAATCACAGATACGCAGTATTTT. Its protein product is CAITNGQRITDTQYF.

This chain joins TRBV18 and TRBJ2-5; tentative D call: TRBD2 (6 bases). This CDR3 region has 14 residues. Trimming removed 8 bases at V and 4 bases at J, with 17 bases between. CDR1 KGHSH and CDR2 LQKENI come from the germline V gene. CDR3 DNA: TGTGCCAGCACGGGACTGAGATATCGAGAGACCCAGTACTTC. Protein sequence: CASTGLRYRETQYF. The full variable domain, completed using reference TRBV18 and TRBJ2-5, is NAGVMQNPRHLVRRRGQEARLRCSPMKGHSHVYWYRQLPEEGLKFMVYLQKENIIDESGMPKERFSAEFPKEGPSILRIQQVVRGDSAAYFCASTGLRYRETQYFGPGTRLLVL.

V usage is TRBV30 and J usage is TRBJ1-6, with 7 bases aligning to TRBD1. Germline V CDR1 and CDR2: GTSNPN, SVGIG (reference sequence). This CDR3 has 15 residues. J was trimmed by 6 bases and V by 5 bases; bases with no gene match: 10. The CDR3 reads CAWLEGGKINSPLHF. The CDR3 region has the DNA TGTGCCTGGTTAGAAGGGGGCAAGATTAATTCACCCCTCCACTTT.

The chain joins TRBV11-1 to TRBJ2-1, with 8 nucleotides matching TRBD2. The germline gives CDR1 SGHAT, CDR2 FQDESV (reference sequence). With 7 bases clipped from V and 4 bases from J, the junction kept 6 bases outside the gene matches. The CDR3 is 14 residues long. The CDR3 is CASTGERGYNEQFF. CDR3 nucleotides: TGTGCCAGCACCGGAGAGCGGGGGTACAATGAGCAGTTCTTC.

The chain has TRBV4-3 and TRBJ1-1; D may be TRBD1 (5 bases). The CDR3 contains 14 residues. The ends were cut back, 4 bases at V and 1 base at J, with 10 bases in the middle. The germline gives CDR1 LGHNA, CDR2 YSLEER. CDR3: CASSPGAGNTEAFF. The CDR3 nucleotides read TGCGCCAGCAGCCCTGGGGCGGGGAACACTGAAGCTTTCTTT.

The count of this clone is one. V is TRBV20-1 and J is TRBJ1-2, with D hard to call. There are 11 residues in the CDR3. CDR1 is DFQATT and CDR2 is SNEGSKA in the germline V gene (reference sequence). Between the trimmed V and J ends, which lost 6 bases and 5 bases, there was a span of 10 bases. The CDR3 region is CSAAGRYGYTF. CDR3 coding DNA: TGCAGTGCCGCAGGCCGTTATGGCTACACCTTC.

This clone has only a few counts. The CDR3 is CASTEHYYGYTF. CDR3 in DNA: TGTGCCAGCACCGAACACTACTATGGCTACACCTTC. The chain links TRBV2 to TRBJ1-2; the D is unclear. Germline V gene sequence: CDR1 SNHLY, CDR2 FYNNEI. Trimming pared 7 bases from V and 3 bases from J, leaving 9 bases between. The CDR3 is 12 residues long.

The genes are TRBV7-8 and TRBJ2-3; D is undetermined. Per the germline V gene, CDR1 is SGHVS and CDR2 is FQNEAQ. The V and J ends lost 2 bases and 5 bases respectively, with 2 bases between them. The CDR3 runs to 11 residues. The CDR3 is CASSLKDTQYF. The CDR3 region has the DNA TGTGCCAGCAGCTTAAAAGATACGCAGTATTTT.

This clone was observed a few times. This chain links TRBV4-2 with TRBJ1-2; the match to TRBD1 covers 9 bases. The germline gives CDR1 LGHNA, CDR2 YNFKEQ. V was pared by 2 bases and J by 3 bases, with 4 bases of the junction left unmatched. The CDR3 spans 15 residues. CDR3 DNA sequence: TGTGCCAGCAGCCAAAGACAGGGGGAGGACTATGGCTACACCTTC. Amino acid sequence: CASSQRQGEDYGYTF.

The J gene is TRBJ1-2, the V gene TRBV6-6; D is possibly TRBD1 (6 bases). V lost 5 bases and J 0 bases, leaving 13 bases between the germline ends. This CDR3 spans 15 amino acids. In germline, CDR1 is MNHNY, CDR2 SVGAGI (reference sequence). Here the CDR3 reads CASSHGTPANYGYTF. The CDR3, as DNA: TGTGCCAGCAGTCACGGGACACCTGCTAACTATGGCTACACCTTC.

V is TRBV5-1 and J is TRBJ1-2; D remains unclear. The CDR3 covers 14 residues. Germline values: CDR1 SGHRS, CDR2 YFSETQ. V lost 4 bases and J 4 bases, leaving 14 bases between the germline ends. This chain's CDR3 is CASSLADKGYGYTF. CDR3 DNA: TGCGCCAGCAGCCTTGCAGATAAGGGCTATGGCTACACCTTC.

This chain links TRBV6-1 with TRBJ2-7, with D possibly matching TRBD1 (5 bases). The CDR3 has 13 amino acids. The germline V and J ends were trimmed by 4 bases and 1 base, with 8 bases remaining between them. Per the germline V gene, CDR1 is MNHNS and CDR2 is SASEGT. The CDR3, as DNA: TGTGCCAGCAGTGCACAGGCTTCCTACGAGCAGTACTTC. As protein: CASSAQASYEQYF.

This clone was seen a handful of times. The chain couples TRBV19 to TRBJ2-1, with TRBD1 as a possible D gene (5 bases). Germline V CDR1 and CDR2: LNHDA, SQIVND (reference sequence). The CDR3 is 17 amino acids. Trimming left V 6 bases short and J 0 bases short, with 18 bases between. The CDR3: CASSHQGTRSSYNEQFF. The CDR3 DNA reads TGTGCCAGTAGCCACCAGGGTACCCGGAGCTCCTACAATGAGCAGTTCTTC.

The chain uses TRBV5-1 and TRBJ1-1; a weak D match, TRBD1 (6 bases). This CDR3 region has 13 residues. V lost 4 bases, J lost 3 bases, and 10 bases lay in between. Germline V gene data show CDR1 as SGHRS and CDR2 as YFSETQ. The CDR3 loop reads CASSTDSHTEAFF. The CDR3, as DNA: TGCGCCAGCAGCACGGACAGCCACACTGAAGCTTTCTTT.

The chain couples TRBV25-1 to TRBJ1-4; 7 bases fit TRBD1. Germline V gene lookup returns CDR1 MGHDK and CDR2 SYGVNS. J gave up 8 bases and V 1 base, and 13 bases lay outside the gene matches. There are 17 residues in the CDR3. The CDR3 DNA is TGTGCCAGCAGTGAATTTGAGGGAGGGACAGTGAGGGAAAAACTGTTTTTT. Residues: CASSEFEGGTVREKLFF.

CDR3 in amino acids: CASSLSRPDWGNEQFF. CDR3 DNA: TGCGCCAGCAGCTTGTCCCGTCCGGACTGGGGAAATGAGCAGTTCTTC. The chain has TRBV5-1 and TRBJ2-1, with D possibly matching TRBD2 (5 bases). Per the germline V gene, CDR1 is SGHRS and CDR2 is YFSETQ. Trimming removed 1 base from V and 7 bases from J, with 18 bases in between. The length of the CDR3 is 16 residues. The full variable domain, its missing parts supplied by reference TRBV5-1 and TRBJ2-1, is KAGVTQTPRYLIKTRGQQVTLSCSPISGHRSVSWYQQTPGQGLQFLFEYFSETQRNKGNFPGRFSGRQFSNSRSEMNVSTLELGDSALYLCASSLSRPDWGNEQFFGPGTRLTVL.